Below are 15 T cell receptor beta chains sequenced from a single sample in a study of shared clonotypes between healthy human individuals. Measured with immunoSEQ multiplex PCR; TCRdb has only the in-frame clones, and not every one. The table has about 1.1 million clones, approximately 78% seen once. Sequencing used memory CD4+ T cells from PBMCs. Noted subset: CD45RA-negative fraction. The receptors were gathered from a man aged 18 to 29 in good health. Some clones in this sample may be carry-over from other donors' samples.

Many counts were recorded for this clone. The sample has other DNA sequences that encode this CDR3 too. V and J are TRBV30 and TRBJ2-5; D ambiguous. This CDR3 region has 12 residues. Germline CDR1 is GTSNPN and CDR2 is SVGIG (reference sequence). The ends were cut back, 1 base at V and 5 bases at J, with 8 bases in the middle. The CDR3 coding sequence is TGTGCCTGGAGTGGGGGTGGGGAGACCCAGTACTTC. Translating it yields CAWSGGGETQYF.

The rearrangement links TRBV7-2 to TRBJ2-7; 11 positions match TRBD2. This CDR3 has 18 residues. The ends lost 0 bases at V and 0 bases at J; junction bases unmatched: 7. Looked up from germline, CDR1 is SGHTA and CDR2 is FQGNSA. CDR3 loop: CASSLATLTSGSSYEQYF. In DNA, the CDR3 is TGTGCCAGCAGCTTAGCGACCCTAACTAGCGGGAGCTCCTACGAGCAGTACTTC.

The rearrangement uses TRBV15 and TRBJ1-5; D not resolved. This CDR3 is 15 amino acids long. V lost 1 base, J lost 7 bases, and 14 bases lay in between. The germline CDR1 and CDR2 sequences are LNHNV and YYDKDF (reference sequence). CDR3 sequence: CATSRGSGTEQPQHF. The CDR3 bases are TGTGCCACCAGCAGAGGATCCGGCACTGAGCAGCCCCAGCATTTT.

The chain combines TRBV2 with TRBJ1-1, with D unclear. Trimming took 5 bases from V and 0 from J, leaving 10 bases between them. From germline, CDR1 is SNHLY and CDR2 FYNNEI. The CDR3 extends over 14 amino acids. The CDR3 DNA is TGTGCCAGCAGTTTGACGTACGTGAACACTGAAGCTTTCTTT. It encodes CASSLTYVNTEAFF.

A remark on this clone: A read error may account for a junction end that differs from germline. The V and J genes are TRBV28 and TRBJ1-2; D perhaps matches TRBD1 (6 bases). Looked up from germline, CDR1 is MDHEN and CDR2 is SYDVKM. CDR3 length equals 13 residues. CDR3 DNA sequence: TGTACCAGCAGTTCGGGCAGGGGAGACGGCTACACCTTC. This translates into CTSSSGRGDGYTF.

The gene calls are TRBV2 and TRBJ1-2; no firm D call. Per germline, CDR1 SNHLY and CDR2 FYNNEI. V dropped 2 bases and J dropped 8 bases, with 9 bases sitting between them. CDR3 length equals 12 residues. The CDR3 DNA follows: TGTGCCAGCAGTGAACTGGCAGTAGGCTACACCTTC. Amino acid sequence: CASSELAVGYTF. Combining the CDR3 with reference TRBV2 and TRBJ1-2 gives the whole variable domain EPEVTQTPSHQVTQMGQEVILRCVPISNHLYFYWYRQILGQKVEFLVSFYNNEISEKSEIFDDQFSVERPDGSNFTLKIRSTKLEDSAMYFCASSELAVGYTFGSGTRLTVV.

This clone was seen at least ten times. The J gene is TRBJ2-2, the V gene TRBV21-1. TRBV21-1 is reported as a pseudogene. The CDR3 totals 16 residues. The CDR3 is CASSKAAGPNTGELFF. The CDR3 bases are TGTGCCAGCAGCAAAGCGGCCGGGCCGAACACCGGGGAGCTGTTTTTT.

V is TRBV19 and J is TRBJ1-3, with D possibly matching TRBD1 (5 bases). Trimming shortened V by 3 bases and J by 3 bases, and 18 bases separated the two germline ends. Germline loops: CDR1 LNHDA, CDR2 SQIVND (reference sequence). The CDR3 totals 17 residues. DNA of the CDR3: TGTGCCAGTAGTATTGCTTTTAGGGGCAGGTGTGGAAACACCATATATTTT. Translation gives CASSIAFRGRCGNTIYF.

This chain connects TRBV30 to TRBJ2-2; TRBD1 is a possible D gene (6 bases). Germline CDR1 GTSNPN, CDR2 SVGIG (reference sequence). The V gene lost 3 bases and the J gene lost 2 bases, with 13 bases spanning the gap. This CDR3 has 15 residues. The CDR3 bases are TGTGCCTGGAGACTACAGGGATTTAACACCGGGGAGCTGTTTTTT. Translated: CAWRLQGFNTGELFF.

The chain couples TRBV7-2 to TRBJ2-7, with D perhaps assigned TRBD1 or TRBD2 (5 bases each). Germline CDR1 reads SGHTA; CDR2 reads FQGNSA. The CDR3 spans 14 residues. With 3 bases removed from V and 0 bases from J, the gap between germline ends came to 9 bases. CDR3 nucleotide sequence: TGTGCCAGCAGCTTTGGGGGATACTCCTACGAGCAGTACTTC. This codes for CASSFGGYSYEQYF.

On this clone: Being one base from a much bigger clone, this may be a read error. This chain joins TRBV9 and TRBJ1-2; possibly TRBD1 for D (6 bases). CDR1 is SGDLS, CDR2 YYNGEE, per germline. Deletions cut 3 bases from V and 4 bases from J, with 7 bases between. CDR3 length: 12 amino acids. In nucleotides, the CDR3 is TGTGCCAGCAGCGACAGGGCCTATGGCTACACCTTC. This sequence encodes CASSDRAYGYTF.

CDR3 residues: CASSPTVLAGGPYTDTQYF. The CDR3 DNA reads TGCGCCAGCAGCCCCACCGTGCTAGCGGGAGGGCCCTACACAGATACGCAGTATTTT. The chain combines TRBV5-1 with TRBJ2-3; 12 bases match TRBD2. This CDR3 contains 19 residues. CDR1 SGHRS and CDR2 YFSETQ come from the germline V gene. Trimming cost V 4 bases and J 2 bases; bases outside gene matches: 14.

The chain joins TRBV28 to TRBJ2-7; 9 positions agree with TRBD1. The CDR3 covers 13 residues. With V trimmed by 6 bases and J by 7 bases, 7 bases remained unmatched. The germline CDR1 and CDR2 sequences are MDHEN and SYDVKM. The CDR3 reads CASSTGGLEEQYF. The CDR3 DNA is TGTGCCAGCAGCACAGGGGGCTTGGAAGAGCAGTACTTC.

This rearrangement joins TRBV5-1 to TRBJ1-4, with a tentative D call TRBD1 (5 bases). CDR1 and CDR2 from the germline V gene are SGHRS and YFSETQ. V was pared by 2 bases and J by 8 bases, with 13 bases between. The CDR3 has 14 amino acids. CDR3 region: CASSFGTQGEKLFF. The CDR3, as DNA: TGCGCCAGCAGCTTCGGGACCCAAGGGGAAAAACTGTTTTTT.

In regard to this clone: This likely came from a read error, as a far larger clone is one base away. The J gene is TRBJ1-1, the V gene TRBV18; 8 nucleotides align to TRBD1. Germline V gene lookup returns CDR1 KGHSH and CDR2 LQKENI. This CDR3 contains 14 residues. The CDR3: CASSPQGQDTEAFF. The CDR3 DNA sequence: TGTGCCAGCTCCCCACAGGGACAGGACACTGAAGCTTTCTTT. Looking up the rest from reference TRBV18 and TRBJ1-1 gives the full variable domain: NAGVMQNPRHLVRRRGQEARLRCSPMKGHSHVYWYRQLPEEGLKFMVYLQKENIIDESGMPKERFSAEFPKEGPSILRIQQVVRGDSAAYFCASSPQGQDTEAFFGQGTRLTVV.